The next 5 T cell receptor beta chains were all read from a single sample in a study of T-cell reconstitution after alpha-beta-depleted transplantation in children. Unique molecular identifiers tagged the TCRbeta library. TCRdb re-analysed the PCR reads in MiXCR, keeping a single row per CDR3 protein. Counted here are tens of thousands of distinct CDR3 sequences, roughly 6.6% occurring once; the ten biggest clones make up around 2.6%. Sequencing used PBMCs from the stem cell graft donor, obtained from the stem cell graft. All receptors come from a human donor who donated a stem cell graft to a child with acute lymphoblastic leukemia.

At least ten counts were recorded for this clonotype. This sequence joins TRBV19 and TRBJ2-2; D unresolved. V shed 5 bases and J shed 5 bases, with 9 bases lying between them. CDR1 and CDR2 from the germline V gene are LNHDA and SQIVND (reference sequence). This CDR3 contains 13 residues. The CDR3 region has the DNA TGTGCCAGTAGTCCCTGGGCAACCGGGGAGCTGTTTTTT. Translated, it gives CASSPWATGELFF.

This clonotype has at least ten counts. CDR3: CASSSSEADGNEQFF. In DNA form, the CDR3 reads TGTGCCAGCAGCTCCAGCGAAGCAGACGGGAATGAGCAGTTCTTC. This chain uses TRBV7-9 with TRBJ2-1, with unresolved D. CDR1 and CDR2 from the germline V gene are SEHNR and FQNEAQ (reference sequence). The V end lost 4 bases, the J end lost 7 bases, and 17 bases lay between the germline ends. The CDR3 is 15 amino acids.

This clonotype was detected many times. The rearrangement uses TRBV4-3 and TRBJ2-7; 9 bases are a match to TRBD1. Germline V gene lookup returns CDR1 LGHNA and CDR2 YSLEER. The length of the CDR3 is 16 residues. Trimming cost V 4 bases and J 1 base; bases outside gene matches: 8. CDR3 nucleotides: TGCGCCAGCAGCCTAAGCACAGGGGGCGCATCCTACGAGCAGTACTTC. This encodes CASSLSTGGASYEQYF.

The genes are TRBV19 and TRBJ1-1, with D unclear. V was cut by 8 bases and J by 0 bases, with 16 bases left in between. The length of the CDR3 is 15 residues. Germline V gene sequence: CDR1 LNHDA, CDR2 SQIVND (reference sequence). The CDR3, as DNA: TGTGCCAGTCGAGCAAAAGAGATCATGAACACTGAAGCTTTCTTT. Its protein is CASRAKEIMNTEAFF.

This clonotype was seen many times. The chain joins TRBV10-3 to TRBJ2-3, with TRBD1 matching over 9 bases. The CDR3 runs 15 residues. Per the germline V gene, CDR1 is ENHRY and CDR2 is SYGVKD. V was clipped by 4 bases and J by 5 bases; unmatched bases: 7. CDR3 bases: TGTGCCATCAGTGTGACAGGGGGGCAGGAAGATACGCAGTATTTT. Encoded protein: CAISVTGGQEDTQYF.